This T cell receptor beta chain was sequenced in a study of post-analysis software for immune sequencing data. Study at large: Included courses were relapsing-remitting and secondary progressive multiple sclerosis; progressive-relapsing multiple sclerosis was also included.

Notes on the study in general: Patients carried a handful of TRBV segments more frequently than controls did, and TRBV5-6, TRBV5-1 and TRBV20-1 were among them. Among multiple sclerosis patients, normalized Chao1 diversity was significantly below that of controls. Analysis by F measure revealed that same-batch samples clustered strongly together.

This clonotype was seen at least ten times. Its specificity is unknown. Unique molecular identifiers had been added to the TCR beta cDNA libraries. Input of about 0.95 to 11 million T cells yielded around 460,000 cDNA molecules. MiXCR, run by TCRdb on the PCR reads, gives a single entry per CDR3 protein. The sample carries roughly 800,000 distinct CDR3 sequences, around 46% recorded once. This CDR3 is 15 amino acids long. The J segment lost 3 bases and the V segment lost 7 bases, leaving 8 bases of the junction unmatched. This chain links TRBV12-3 or TRBV12-4 with TRBJ1-4, with 7 bases identical to TRBD1. This TCR derives from a girl between 10 and 17 years old with multiple sclerosis. Specimen: blood. The CDR3 DNA is TGTGCCAGCACCCGCCAGACAGGGCCTAATGAAAAACTGTTTTTT. Protein sequence: CASTRQTGPNEKLFF.